This T cell receptor beta chain was found in a study of regulatory T cells in long-lasting Graves disease. This clonotype was seen ten or more times. Time point given: newly diagnosed GD, antithyroid drugs for less than 3 months. The TCR library was prepared using RNA isolated from PBMCs. Researchers made TCR beta libraries by using iRepertoire HTBI primers and running Arm-PCR on CDR3 regions. MiXCR, run by TCRdb on the multiplex PCR reads, gives a single entry per CDR3 protein. Of under 300,000 distinct CDR3 sequences listed, about 16% are singletons. Trimming cost V 4 bases and J 13 bases, with 17 bases left between them. The CDR3 is 13 residues long. Germline V gene data show CDR1 as SNHLY and CDR2 as FYNNEI.

The sample in question was peripheral blood mononuclear cells (PBMCs), obtained at new diagnosis, from a patient treated with antithyroid drugs. The TCR comes from a female donor with Graves disease. V gene TRBV2 combines with J gene TRBJ2-1; D possibly matches TRBD1 or TRBD2 (5 bases each). Here the CDR3 reads CASSAAPGRAQFF. The CDR3 nucleotides read TGTGCCAGCAGTGCGGCACCGGGACGGGCACAGTTCTTC.